This passage covers 6 T cell receptor beta chains from one sample sequenced in a study of T cell responses to AZD1222 COVID-19 vaccine. Here immunoSEQ multiplex PCR was the method, and the copy in TCRdb shows in-frame clones only, minus some. The sample carries some 110,000 clones, roughly 80% recorded once. Sequences were derived from peripheral blood, sampled on day 0 of AZD1222 vaccination. These receptors all come from an adult in good health.

This clone has a handful of counts. The sample carries other DNA sequences with the same CDR3. This chain connects TRBV7-9 to TRBJ1-2; a possible D gene is TRBD1 (6 bases). The germline V and J ends were trimmed by 4 bases and 8 bases, with 11 bases remaining between them. Germline CDR1 is SEHNR and CDR2 is FQNEAQ (reference sequence). CDR3 length: 12 residues. The CDR3 nucleotides read TGTGCCAGCAGCTCCGGACAGTCCGGCTACACCTTC. Residues: CASSSGQSGYTF. Full variable domain (missing parts from reference TRBV7-9 and TRBJ1-2): DTGVSQNPRHKITKRGQNVTFRCDPISEHNRLYWYRQTLGQGPEFLTYFQNEAQLEKSRLLSDRFSAERPKGSFSTLEIQRTEQGDSAMYLCASSSGQSGYTFGSGTRLTVV.

The genes are TRBV27 and TRBJ1-5; maybe TRBD1 (5 bases). The V gene lost 2 bases and the J gene lost 0 bases, with 14 bases spanning the gap. The germline gives CDR1 MNHEY, CDR2 SMNVEV (reference sequence). The CDR3 is 17 residues long. In DNA form, the CDR3 reads TGTGCCAGCAGTTTAAAAGCGTGGGGGTTTAGCAATCAGCCCCAGCATTTT. This encodes CASSLKAWGFSNQPQHF.

With respect to this clone: Distinct nucleotide sequences in the sample also encode this CDR3. The rearrangement uses TRBV24-1 and TRBJ1-5; D gene uncertain. The CDR3 has 15 residues. Between the trimmed V and J ends, which lost 3 bases and 0 bases, there was a span of 8 bases. Germline V gives CDR1 KGHDR, CDR2 SFDVKD. CDR3 sequence: CATSDGQSSNQPQHF. The DNA for the CDR3 is TGTGCCACCAGTGATGGGCAGTCTAGCAATCAGCCCCAGCATTTT.

The chain links TRBV28 to TRBJ1-2; the D gene is possibly TRBD1 (6 bases). The V and J ends lost 7 bases and 4 bases respectively, with 13 bases between them. Looked up from germline, CDR1 is MDHEN and CDR2 is SYDVKM. This CDR3 contains 13 residues. CDR3 protein: CASTLRGIYGYTF. CDR3 nucleotides: TGTGCCAGCACCCTGAGGGGGATCTATGGCTACACCTTC.

The rearrangement uses TRBV19 and TRBJ1-3, with D uncertain. The V and J ends lost 5 bases and 4 bases respectively, with 18 bases between them. Germline CDR1 LNHDA, CDR2 SQIVND (reference sequence). This CDR3 is built from 16 residues. CDR3 bases: TGTGCCAGTAGTCCACCACAAGGATTTTCGGGAAACACCATATATTTT. Protein sequence: CASSPPQGFSGNTIYF.

The chain joins TRBV4-1 to TRBJ2-1, with D possibly TRBD2 on 5 matching bases. The CDR3 is 18 amino acids. CDR1 is MGHRA, CDR2 YSYEKL, per germline. Trimming pared 1 base from V and 1 base from J, leaving 17 bases between. Written as DNA, the CDR3 is TGCGCCAGCAGCCAAGCCGTGGGTGGGAGTGGGTCCTACAATGAGCAGTTCTTC. It is translated as CASSQAVGGSGSYNEQFF.